One sample yielded the 21 T cell receptor beta chains listed below, sequenced in a study of identical twins. TCRdb re-analysed the 5' RACE reads in MiXCR, keeping a single row per CDR3 protein. The table records 550,000 to 800,000 distinct CDR3 sequences, under 8.5% of them present only once. These records were also assigned to another study, of yellow fever vaccine responses in identical twins.

Sequencing was done on a sample of PBMCs. These receptors all come from a woman younger than 30 in good health.

This clonotype was observed many times. The V and J genes are TRBV7-9 and TRBJ2-3; a possible D gene is TRBD2 (6 bases). CDR1 and CDR2 (germline): SEHNR, FQNEAQ (reference sequence). The V gene lost 4 bases and the J gene lost 5 bases, with 19 bases spanning the gap. This CDR3 has 16 residues. The CDR3 DNA reads as TGTGCCAGCAGCTGGCGGGGCAGGGATTATGGAGATACGCAGTATTTT. The encoded protein is CASSWRGRDYGDTQYF. The full variable domain, its missing parts supplied by reference TRBV7-9 and TRBJ2-3, is DTGVSQNPRHKITKRGQNVTFRCDPISEHNRLYWYRQTLGQGPEFLTYFQNEAQLEKSRLLSDRFSAERPKGSFSTLEIQRTEQGDSAMYLCASSWRGRDYGDTQYFGPGTRLTVL.

The table lists this clonotype with a few counts. This chain uses TRBV20-1 with TRBJ2-7, with D possibly matching TRBD2 (7 bases). This CDR3 has 13 amino acids. Germline V gene data show CDR1 as DFQATT and CDR2 as SNEGSKA (reference sequence). V lost 6 bases and J 3 bases, leaving 15 bases between the germline ends. The CDR3 region is CSAFTGGNYEQYF. The DNA of the CDR3 is TGCAGTGCCTTCACGGGGGGCAACTACGAGCAGTACTTC.

The sample holds many counts of this clonotype. The rearrangement uses TRBV12-3 or TRBV12-4 and TRBJ1-2; D uncertain. This CDR3 comprises 14 residues. The V gene lost 6 bases and the J gene lost 3 bases, with 14 bases spanning the gap. CDR3 nucleotide sequence: TGTGCCAGCAGCGAGAGTGTGTTGGACTATGGCTACACCTTC. It translates to CASSESVLDYGYTF.

This clonotype was recorded a few times. The chain employs TRBV7-6 and TRBJ2-7; TRBD2 aligns across 10 bases. V was clipped by 4 bases and J by 2 bases; unmatched bases: 11. The CDR3 has 17 amino acids. The germline V gene has CDR1 SGHVS and CDR2 FNYEAQ. The CDR3 protein is CASSSKPGTSAPYEQYV. The CDR3 nucleotides read TGTGCCAGCAGCTCCAAACCCGGGACTAGCGCCCCCTACGAGCAGTACGTC.

This clonotype has just a few counts. The chain uses TRBV20-1 and TRBJ1-5; D remains unclear. CDR1 is DFQATT and CDR2 is SNEGSKA in the germline V gene (reference sequence). The CDR3 spans 12 residues. Trimming took off 3 bases at V and 5 bases at J, with 8 bases between the two ends. The CDR3 protein is CSASRTYQPQHF. The CDR3 DNA sequence: TGCAGTGCTAGTAGGACTTATCAGCCCCAGCATTTT.

The chain links TRBV12-3 or TRBV12-4 to TRBJ2-1, with a weak D call TRBD2 (5 bases). V was clipped by 5 bases and J by 4 bases, with 18 bases between them. This CDR3 has 16 amino acids. CDR3 nucleotide sequence: TGTGCCAGCAGTCTACCCCTAAGACGGGGTTACAATGAGCAGTTCTTC. Translating gives CASSLPLRRGYNEQFF.

The chain couples TRBV12-3 or TRBV12-4 to TRBJ2-2; D tentatively reads TRBD1 or TRBD2 (5 bases each). V dropped 5 bases and J dropped 10 bases, with 20 bases sitting between them. This CDR3 spans 15 amino acids. The CDR3 DNA is TGTGCCAGCAGTCACTTCCGGGACGAGAAAGAGGAGCTGTTTTTT. It encodes CASSHFRDEKEELFF.

This clonotype was observed a handful of times. This rearrangement joins TRBV21-1 to TRBJ2-7. TRBV21-1 corresponds to a pseudogene. The CDR3 covers 15 residues. The CDR3 is CASTRPQRNSYEQYV. The CDR3 nucleotides are TGTGCCAGCACCAGACCCCAGCGAAACTCCTACGAGCAGTACGTC.

In its sample, this clonotype was seen a few times. This rearrangement joins TRBV12-3 or TRBV12-4 to TRBJ1-1; D remains ambiguous. The CDR3 sequence is 14 residues long. Trimming pared 6 bases from V and 1 base from J, leaving 12 bases between. Written as DNA, the CDR3 is TGTGCCAGCAGCGTCATAGGAGGGAACACTGAAGCTTTCTTT. It specifies CASSVIGGNTEAFF.

The chain couples TRBV12-5 to TRBJ2-7, with D perhaps TRBD2 (5 bases). With 4 bases removed from V and 1 base from J, the gap between germline ends came to 8 bases. Germline V gene lookup returns CDR1 LGHNT and CDR2 FRNRAP. The CDR3 has 13 amino acids. This CDR3 reads CASGWGVSYEQYF. CDR3 nucleotide sequence: TGTGCTAGTGGTTGGGGAGTTTCCTACGAGCAGTACTTC.

This clonotype has at least ten counts. J is TRBJ1-5 and V is TRBV4-1; TRBD1 matches 7 bases. With V trimmed by 1 base and J by 4 bases, 4 bases remained unmatched. The CDR3 has 15 amino acids. From germline, CDR1 is MGHRA and CDR2 YSYEKL. CDR3 nucleotide sequence: TGCGCCAGCAGCCAAGGATCGGGACAGAATCAGCCCCAGCATTTT. This translates into CASSQGSGQNQPQHF.

This clonotype showed up many times. J is TRBJ1-1 and V is TRBV5-1, with 7 positions matching TRBD1. The J segment lost 7 bases and the V segment lost 4 bases, leaving 13 bases of the junction unmatched. The CDR3 extends over 15 amino acids. CDR1 is SGHRS and CDR2 is YFSETQ in the germline V gene. As DNA, the CDR3 is TGCGCCAGCAGCGTGATTGGAGGGGGCGGGAATGAAGCTTTCTTT. Residues: CASSVIGGGGNEAFF. The full variable domain, with the rest looked up from reference TRBV5-1 and TRBJ1-1, is KAGVTQTPRYLIKTRGQQVTLSCSPISGHRSVSWYQQTPGQGLQFLFEYFSETQRNKGNFPGRFSGRQFSNSRSEMNVSTLELGDSALYLCASSVIGGGGNEAFFGQGTRLTVV.

J is TRBJ2-2 and V is TRBV20-1, with 7 bases aligning to TRBD2. V trimming: 1 base; J trimming: 4 bases; junction bases outside the gene matches: 3. The CDR3 is made up of 14 amino acids. Germline CDR1 and CDR2: DFQATT and SNEGSKA (reference sequence). CDR3: CSARAGGSTGELFF. CDR3 nucleotide sequence: TGCAGTGCTAGAGCGGGAGGTAGCACCGGGGAGCTGTTTTTT.

In its sample, this clonotype was seen many times. This rearrangement joins TRBV2 to TRBJ2-1, with TRBD2 identical over 8 bases. The CDR3 has 14 amino acids. CDR1 SNHLY and CDR2 FYNNEI come from the germline V gene. Losses at the gene ends were 10 bases for V and 0 bases for J; bases not matched to a gene: 5. The CDR3 is CATKREHSYNEQFF. The CDR3 bases are TGTGCCACAAAGCGGGAGCACTCCTACAATGAGCAGTTCTTC.

This clonotype showed up many times. This chain connects TRBV20-1 to TRBJ2-1; D is possibly TRBD2 (6 bases). Germline loops: CDR1 DFQATT, CDR2 SNEGSKA (reference sequence). V lost 3 bases and J 6 bases, leaving 15 bases between the germline ends. The CDR3 has 14 residues. The CDR3 protein is CSARNGTVRNEQFF. CDR3 bases: TGCAGTGCTAGGAACGGGACTGTCCGCAATGAGCAGTTCTTC.

This clonotype showed up just a few times. The CDR3 loop reads CSAIGLAGVGLDNEQFF. CDR3 in DNA: TGCAGTGCTATCGGACTAGCGGGAGTAGGTCTCGACAATGAGCAGTTCTTC. V and J are TRBV20-1 and TRBJ2-1; TRBD2 aligns across 13 bases. V trimming: 4 bases; J trimming: 5 bases; junction bases outside the gene matches: 11. Germline CDR1 DFQATT, CDR2 SNEGSKA (reference sequence). The CDR3 has 17 residues.

The chain combines TRBV6-1 with TRBJ1-5; 7 bases line up with TRBD1. Losses at the gene ends were 0 bases for V and 1 base for J; bases not matched to a gene: 6. This CDR3 is built from 17 residues. Germline V gene sequence: CDR1 MNHNS, CDR2 SASEGT. The CDR3: CASSEAGQVVSNQPQHF. DNA of the CDR3: TGTGCCAGCAGTGAAGCCGGACAGGTTGTGAGCAATCAGCCCCAGCATTTT.

This clonotype was recorded at least ten times. The rearrangement links TRBV12-3 or TRBV12-4 to TRBJ1-5, with TRBD1 as a possible D gene (6 bases). The CDR3 consists of 15 residues. The V gene lost 5 bases and the J gene lost 2 bases, with 13 bases spanning the gap. The CDR3 spells CASSGRDKRNQPQHF. The CDR3 DNA follows: TGTGCCAGCAGTGGCCGGGACAAACGCAATCAGCCCCAGCATTTT.

V usage is TRBV5-5 and J usage is TRBJ1-5; a weak D match, TRBD1 (5 bases). V lost 3 bases to trimming and J lost 0 bases, with 10 bases between them. Germline V CDR1 and CDR2: SGHKS, YYEKEE (reference sequence). This CDR3 is 15 amino acids long. The chain's CDR3 is CASSSGPGSNQPQHF. CDR3 bases: TGTGCCAGCAGCTCAGGGCCAGGTAGCAATCAGCCCCAGCATTTT.

In its sample, this clonotype was seen many times. The chain recombines TRBV27 with TRBJ2-3; D may be TRBD2 (6 bases). The V gene's germline CDR1 is MNHEY and CDR2 SMNVEV (reference sequence). V was shortened by 3 bases and J by 1 base, with 17 bases between the two germline ends. The CDR3 runs to 17 residues. This CDR3 is CASSLGSSEPRTDTQYF. The CDR3 DNA reads TGTGCCAGCAGTTTGGGGTCTAGCGAACCGCGCACAGATACGCAGTATTTT.

This clonotype was observed a few times. This chain uses TRBV4-1 with TRBJ2-1, with 8 bases that match TRBD2. Germline assignment: CDR1 MGHRA and CDR2 YSYEKL. V shed 2 bases, J shed 7 bases, and the junction held 10 bases outside the gene matches. The CDR3 sequence is 16 residues long. The CDR3 nucleotides read TGCGCCAGCAGCCAACCCAGCGGGAGTGGGTGGAATGAGCAGTTCTTC. This gives the protein CASSQPSGSGWNEQFF.